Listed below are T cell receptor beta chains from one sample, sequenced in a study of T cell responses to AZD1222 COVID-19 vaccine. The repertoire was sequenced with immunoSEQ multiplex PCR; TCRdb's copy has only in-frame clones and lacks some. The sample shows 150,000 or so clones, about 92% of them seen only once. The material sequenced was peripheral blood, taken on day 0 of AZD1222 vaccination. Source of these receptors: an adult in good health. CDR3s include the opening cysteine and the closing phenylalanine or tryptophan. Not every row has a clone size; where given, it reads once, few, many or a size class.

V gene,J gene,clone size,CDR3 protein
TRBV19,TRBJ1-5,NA,CASSAISTDGYQHF
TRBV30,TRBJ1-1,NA,CAWSVGTGANTEAFF
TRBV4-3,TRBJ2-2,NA,CASSQDWTARANTGELFF
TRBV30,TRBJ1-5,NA,CAWSERQGNQPQHF
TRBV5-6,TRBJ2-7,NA,CASSLGGTYSYEQYF
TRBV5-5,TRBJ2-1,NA,CASSPHWADGGEQFF
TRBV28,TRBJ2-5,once,CASSFTGGEKTQYF
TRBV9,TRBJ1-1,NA,CASSTQRVGTEAFF
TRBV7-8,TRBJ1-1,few,CASSPTYGTGASTEAFF
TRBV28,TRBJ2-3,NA,CASSPHRDTQYF
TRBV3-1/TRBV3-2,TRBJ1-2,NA,CASSPTGGSGYTF
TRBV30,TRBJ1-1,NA,CAWSVLNTEAFF
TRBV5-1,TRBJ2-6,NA,CASSLEAGANVLTF
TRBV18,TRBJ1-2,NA,CASSPGEDRDYGYTF
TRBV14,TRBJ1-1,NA,CASSQEAGFTEAFF
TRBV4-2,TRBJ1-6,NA,CASSQDLGDRGIGNSPLHF
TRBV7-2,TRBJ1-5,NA,CASSLVQGNQPQHF
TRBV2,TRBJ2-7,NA,CASSRTGREQYF
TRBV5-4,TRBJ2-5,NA,CASSPDGGGKETQYF
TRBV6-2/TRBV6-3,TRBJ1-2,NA,CASSRLRGQTNYGYTF
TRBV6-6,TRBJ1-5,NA,CASSRDTLPPQPQHF
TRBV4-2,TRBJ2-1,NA,CASSQDGTSGGNEQFF
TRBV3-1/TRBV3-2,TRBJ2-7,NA,CASGGGGHTYEQYF
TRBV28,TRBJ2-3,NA,CASSRLAGGQDTQYF